This TCR beta chain emerged from a study of shared clonotypes between healthy human individuals. Study-wide points: Sharing across a handful of donors was seen in 4% to 6.5% of naive CD4 clonotypes. The small donor group covered limited genetic and exposure diversity.

This was a deep-level run. Data came from immunoSEQ multiplex PCR; TCRdb stores just in-frame clones and leaves some out. The sample includes about 1.1 million clones, around three quarters of them seen just once. Donors comprised only Caucasian adults living in Nashville, Tennessee. In germline, CDR1 is SGHNT, CDR2 YYREEE (reference sequence). V was trimmed by 5 bases and J by 5 bases, leaving 29 bases between them. The CDR3 consists of 19 residues. As to this clone: Its antigen is as yet unknown.

Input material: memory CD4+ T cells from PBMCs. Described subset: CD45RA-negative fraction. V is TRBV5-4 and J is TRBJ2-1; possibly TRBD1 or TRBD2 for D (5 bases each). This clonotype was sampled from a man aged 18 to 35 in good health. Some clones in this sample may be carry-over from other donors' samples. CDR3 residues: CASRLTPGQSRGKDNEQFF. For the CDR3, the DNA is TGTGCCAGCAGACTAACCCCGGGCCAGTCGAGGGGAAAGGACAATGAGCAGTTCTTC.